A single T cell receptor (beta chain) is shown here with its context. Its antigen is as yet unknown. PCR used 60 Vbeta primers and 13 Jbeta primers. The table came from immunoSEQ multiplex PCR; TCRdb's copy has only in-frame clones and leaves some out. The profile shows tens of thousands of clones, around 80% of them singletons. This sample was included in a study of cytomegalovirus exposure and HLA in healthy donors. Study-wide points: Presence/absence analyses assumed roughly uniform sequencing depth across donors. Common viral pathogens (according to a later analysis) appeared linked to several of the most significant clusters.

Germline CDR1 SGHRS, CDR2 YFSETQ. The CDR3 runs 13 residues. The germline V and J ends were trimmed by 7 bases and 1 base, with 11 bases remaining between them. Sequencing input: PBMCs. The chain couples TRBV5-1 to TRBJ2-5, with D perhaps TRBD2 (5 bases). This clonotype was sampled from a man aged 35 to 55 in good health and CMV-seronegative. CDR3 in amino acids: CASGLGSQETQYF. DNA for the CDR3: TGCGCCAGCGGGCTAGGGAGCCAAGAGACCCAGTACTTC.